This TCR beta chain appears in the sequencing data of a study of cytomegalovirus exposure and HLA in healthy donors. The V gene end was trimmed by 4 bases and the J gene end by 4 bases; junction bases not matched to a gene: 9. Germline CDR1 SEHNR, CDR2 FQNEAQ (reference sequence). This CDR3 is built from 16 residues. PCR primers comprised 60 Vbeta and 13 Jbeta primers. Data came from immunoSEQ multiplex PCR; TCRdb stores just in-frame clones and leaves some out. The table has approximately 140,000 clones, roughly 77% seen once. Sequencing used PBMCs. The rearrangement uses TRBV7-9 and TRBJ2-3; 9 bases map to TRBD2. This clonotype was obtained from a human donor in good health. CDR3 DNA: TGTGCCAGCAGCTCGCTAGCGGGGCGGATGGCAGATACGCAGTATTTT. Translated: CASSSLAGRMADTQYF.